This TCR beta chain was sequenced for a study of shared clonotypes between healthy human individuals. Overall study: Per donor, CD8 memory used one plate, CD8 naive used two, CD4 memory used three and CD4 naive used three.

Whole-study results and caveats: The donor pool, a small one, limited the genetic and exposure-history diversity represented.

CDR3 length: 17 amino acids. After removal of 0 bases from V and 4 bases from J, the junction contained 11 bases not matched to a gene. In germline, CDR1 is SGHNT, CDR2 YENEEA. In regard to this clone: The antigen remains unidentified.

Data came from immunoSEQ multiplex PCR; TCRdb stores just in-frame clones and leaves some out. The sample lists some 2,400,000 clones, roughly 95% occurring once. Recent acute infections and vaccinations were absent in the healthy HIV-negative adult donors. There were only Caucasian adults among the donors, and all lived in Nashville, Tennessee. This receptor was taken from a young man in good health. Sequences were obtained from naive CD4+ T cells sorted from blood. The subset: CD45RA+ positively selected. J is TRBJ1-2 and V is TRBV11-3; 7 bases are a match to TRBD1. The DNA of the CDR3 is TGTGCCAGCAGCTTAGAGGGACAGAAAATCTCTGGCTATGGCTACACCTTC. Translation gives CASSLEGQKISGYGYTF.